These 7 T cell receptor beta chains share one sample of origin, sequenced in a study of shared clonotypes between healthy human individuals. The naive CD8 population came from CD45RO-negative cells selected for CCR7, without terminally differentiated effector memory CD45RA+ cells. Sequencing was performed with immunoSEQ multiplex PCR; in TCRdb, only in-frame clones are kept and a portion is missing. This repertoire shows about 2 million clones, about 95% found once; its top ten account for about 1.1%. Sequenced material: naive CD8+ T cells sorted from blood. The receptor set was obtained from a young man in good health.

The chain carries TRBV28 and TRBJ2-1, with D perhaps TRBD2 (6 bases). The ends were cut back, 3 bases at V and 10 bases at J, with 16 bases in the middle. In germline, CDR1 is MDHEN, CDR2 SYDVKM. The CDR3 is 14 residues long. The CDR3 region is CASSFSWTIGEQFF. In DNA, the CDR3 is TGTGCCAGCAGTTTCTCCTGGACTATTGGCGAGCAGTTCTTC. Combining the CDR3 with reference TRBV28 and TRBJ2-1 gives the whole variable domain DVKVTQSSRYLVKRTGEKVFLECVQDMDHENMFWYRQDPGLGLRLIYFSYDVKMKEKGDIPEGYSVSREKKERFSLILESASTNQTSMYLCASSFSWTIGEQFFGPGTRLTVL.

The chain is built from TRBV27 and TRBJ2-3; no reliable D call. V was shortened by 3 bases and J by 1 base, with 14 bases between the two germline ends. Germline CDR1 reads MNHEY; CDR2 reads SMNVEV (reference sequence). The CDR3 has 16 amino acids. This CDR3 reads CASSLIPTSGTDTQYF. The CDR3 DNA sequence: TGTGCCAGCAGTTTGATCCCCACTTCGGGCACAGATACGCAGTATTTT.

The rearrangement uses TRBV29-1 and TRBJ2-1, with TRBD2 matching over 14 bases. The junction had 11 bases not matched to a gene; V was cut back by 0 bases and J by 4 bases. Germline loops: CDR1 SQVTM, CDR2 ANQGSEA. The length of the CDR3 is 19 residues. The CDR3 region is CSVEDPRTSGGTQYNEQFF. In DNA form, the CDR3 reads TGCAGCGTTGAAGATCCGAGGACTAGCGGGGGGACTCAGTACAATGAGCAGTTCTTC.

The rearrangement uses TRBV4-3 and TRBJ1-1, with D uncertain. The V end was cut by 0 bases, the J end by 5 bases, with 7 bases between. CDR3 length: 13 residues. Germline CDR1 is LGHNA and CDR2 is YSLEER. The CDR3 nucleotides are TGCGCCAGCAGCCAAGATCCCTCGACTGAAGCTTTCTTT. The encoded protein is CASSQDPSTEAFF.

The rearrangement links TRBV28 to TRBJ1-5; the D is unclear. The CDR3 totals 13 residues. Germline values: CDR1 MDHEN, CDR2 SYDVKM. The V end lost 4 bases, the J end lost 2 bases, and 6 bases lay between the germline ends. The CDR3 DNA reads as TGTGCCAGCAGTTCCGTCCGCAATCAGCCCCAGCATTTT. Protein sequence: CASSSVRNQPQHF.

The V call is TRBV9, the J call TRBJ2-7; possibly TRBD2 for D (6 bases). CDR3 length: 13 residues. Deletions cut 4 bases from V and 5 bases from J, with 13 bases between. Germline lookup yields CDR1 SGDLS and CDR2 YYNGEE. The CDR3 region is CASSPGESHEQYF. The CDR3 region has the DNA TGTGCCAGCAGCCCGGGAGAATCCCACGAGCAGTACTTC.

In the case of this clone: Distinct nucleotide sequences in the sample also encode this CDR3. The V call is TRBV10-2, the J call TRBJ1-1, with no clear D. Germline lookup yields CDR1 WSHSY and CDR2 SAAADI. The CDR3 totals 12 residues. V dropped 2 bases and J dropped 8 bases, with 9 bases sitting between them. The CDR3 nucleotides are TGCGCCAGCAGTGAGGCAGAAGTCGAAGCTTTCTTT. The encoded protein is CASSEAEVEAFF.